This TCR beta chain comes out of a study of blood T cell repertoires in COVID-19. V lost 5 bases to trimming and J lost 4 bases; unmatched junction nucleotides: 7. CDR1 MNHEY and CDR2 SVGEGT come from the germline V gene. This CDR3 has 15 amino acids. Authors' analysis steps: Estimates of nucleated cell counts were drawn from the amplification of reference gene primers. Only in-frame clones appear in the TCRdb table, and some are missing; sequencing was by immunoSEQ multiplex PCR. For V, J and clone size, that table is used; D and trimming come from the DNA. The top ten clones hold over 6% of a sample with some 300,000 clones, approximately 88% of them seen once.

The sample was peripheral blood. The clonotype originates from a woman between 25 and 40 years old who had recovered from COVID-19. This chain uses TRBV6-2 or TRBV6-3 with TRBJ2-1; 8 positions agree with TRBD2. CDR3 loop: CASSAGLAGYNEQFF. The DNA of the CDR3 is TGTGCCAGCAGTGCAGGACTAGCCGGTTACAATGAGCAGTTCTTC.